The clone carrying this T cell receptor (beta chain) turned up a few times. This sample is part of a study of blood T cells in healthy people across ages. Primers used in a second PCR of roughly 6 to 12 cycles were a sample-barcoded 5' primer and a J-beta primer mix. Each cDNA molecule carried a tag from a template-switch adaptor that contained 12 random nucleotides. TCRdb analysed the 5' RACE reads with MiXCR anew, one entry per CDR3 protein. The table lists approximately 960,000 distinct CDR3 sequences, 25% to 30% of them singletons. The CDR3 covers 16 residues. From germline, CDR1 is SGHVS and CDR2 FQNEAQ. Between the trimmed V and J ends, which lost 1 base and 2 bases, there was a span of 14 bases. This sample was also put to use in a study of T cells of mothers and their children. Turning to that study: cDNA was synthesized from all extracted RNA at about 1.5 ug per reaction.

The TCR was taken from a woman aged 40 to 50 in good health. The gene calls are TRBV7-8 and TRBJ2-5, with a weak D call TRBD2 (6 bases). The material sequenced was blood. The CDR3: CASSLGPTDYQETQYF. Written as DNA, the CDR3 is TGTGCCAGCAGCTTAGGCCCGACGGACTATCAAGAGACCCAGTACTTC.